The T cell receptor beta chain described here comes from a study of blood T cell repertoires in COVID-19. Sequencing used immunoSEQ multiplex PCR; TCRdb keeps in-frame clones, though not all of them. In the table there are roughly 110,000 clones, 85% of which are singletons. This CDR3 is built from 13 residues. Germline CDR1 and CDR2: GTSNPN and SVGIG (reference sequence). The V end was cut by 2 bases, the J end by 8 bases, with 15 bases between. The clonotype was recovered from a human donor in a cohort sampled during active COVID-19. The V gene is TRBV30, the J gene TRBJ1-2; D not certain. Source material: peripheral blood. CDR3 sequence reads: CAWSPRRVEGYTF. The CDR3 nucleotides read TGTGCCTGGAGTCCCCGGAGGGTTGAGGGCTACACCTTC.